Each of the 28 T cell receptor beta chains below was sequenced from the same sample in a study of blood T cell repertoires in COVID-19. Assay: immunoSEQ multiplex PCR; the TCRdb copy retains only in-frame clones and omits some. Of about 100,000 clones in the sample, less than 90% were seen once. Input material: peripheral blood. All receptors come from a man aged 30 to 45 in a cohort sampled during active COVID-19.

The gene calls are TRBV19 and TRBJ2-4; D not certain. The length of the CDR3 is 14 residues. V lost 4 bases, J lost 0 bases, and 7 bases lay in between. Germline values: CDR1 LNHDA, CDR2 SQIVND (reference sequence). CDR3 DNA sequence: TGTGCCAGTAGTAACCTATTAGCCAAAAACATTCAGTACTTC. Translation: CASSNLLAKNIQYF.

This chain joins TRBV5-5 and TRBJ2-7; no clear D gene. Germline V lookup: CDR1 SGHKS, CDR2 YYEKEE (reference sequence). The V end was cut by 0 bases, the J end by 0 bases, with 7 bases between. This CDR3 is 14 amino acids long. The CDR3 DNA is TGTGCCAGCAGCTTGGAACGGTTCTCCTACGAGCAGTACTTC. It translates to CASSLERFSYEQYF.

The V gene is TRBV2, the J gene TRBJ2-2, with 7 bases aligning to TRBD1. CDR3 size: 13 residues. V gave up 7 bases and J gave up 7 bases; unmatched junction bases: 6. CDR1 is SNHLY and CDR2 is FYNNEI in the germline V gene. The chain's CDR3 is CASTGQALGELFF. In DNA form, the CDR3 reads TGTGCCAGCACCGGACAGGCACTCGGGGAGCTGTTTTTT.

The table lists this clone with a count of one. The chain carries TRBV4-3 and TRBJ2-3, with D unclear. Germline CDR1 reads LGHNA; CDR2 reads YSLEER. This CDR3 comprises 13 residues. V was clipped by 0 bases and J by 9 bases, with 10 bases between them. CDR3 DNA: TGCGCCAGCAGCCAAGATCGGGTCCTAACGCAGTATTTT. It yields the protein CASSQDRVLTQYF.

This CDR3 is CASSRVWGLNEKLFF. The CDR3 nucleotides read TGTGCCAGCAGCCGCGTGTGGGGGCTTAATGAAAAACTGTTTTTT. The chain couples TRBV13 to TRBJ1-4, with D perhaps TRBD1 (6 bases). V was shortened by 5 bases and J by 4 bases, with 14 bases between the two germline ends. This CDR3 has 15 amino acids. CDR1 and CDR2 (germline): PRHDT, FYEKMQ (reference sequence).

V and J are TRBV2 and TRBJ1-4; 8 bases align to TRBD1. The CDR3 runs to 14 residues. Germline CDR1 SNHLY, CDR2 FYNNEI. V was pared by 4 bases and J by 6 bases, with 4 bases of the junction left unmatched. DNA of the CDR3: TGTGCCAGCAGTGCCGGGACAGGAGATGAAAAACTGTTTTTT. Residues: CASSAGTGDEKLFF.

The chain's CDR3 is CASSRQGSQPQHF. The DNA for the CDR3 is TGTGCCAGCAGTAGACAGGGAAGTCAGCCCCAGCATTTT. This chain connects TRBV2 to TRBJ1-5; 7 bases agree with TRBD1. CDR3 size: 13 residues. Trimming removed 5 bases from V and 6 bases from J; junction bases left unmatched: 4. Germline V gives CDR1 SNHLY, CDR2 FYNNEI.

The chain employs TRBV4-1 and TRBJ2-7, with 7 bases fitting TRBD1. J gave up 6 bases and V 1 base, and 9 bases lay outside the gene matches. CDR3 size: 15 residues. The germline CDR1 and CDR2 sequences are MGHRA and YSYEKL. CDR3 sequence: CASSQAPGQSIEQYF. CDR3 sequence (DNA): TGCGCCAGCAGCCAAGCGCCGGGACAGTCGATCGAGCAGTACTTC.

The V call is TRBV6-2 or TRBV6-3, the J call TRBJ1-4; D gene ambiguous. With 5 bases removed from V and 6 bases from J, the gap between germline ends came to 7 bases. This CDR3 is built from 12 residues. Germline-derived CDR1 and CDR2 are MNHEY and SVGEGT. The chain's CDR3 is CASSTLYEKLFF. The CDR3 DNA is TGTGCCAGCAGTACTTTATATGAAAAACTGTTTTTT.

The V call is TRBV2, the J call TRBJ1-3; 7 bases match TRBD1. Germline loops: CDR1 SNHLY, CDR2 FYNNEI. V gave up 9 bases and J gave up 4 bases; unmatched junction bases: 12. CDR3 length: 15 amino acids. CDR3: CASFRDSKAGNTIYF. CDR3 in DNA: TGTGCCAGTTTTAGGGACAGCAAGGCCGGAAACACCATATATTTT.

This chain joins TRBV2 and TRBJ2-2, with D perhaps TRBD1 (5 bases). CDR3 length: 15 amino acids. Trimming took off 5 bases at V and 0 bases at J, with 10 bases between the two ends. The germline gives CDR1 SNHLY, CDR2 FYNNEI. CDR3 nucleotide sequence: TGTGCCAGCAGTCAGGGTCTCACGAACACCGGGGAGCTGTTTTTT. Its translation: CASSQGLTNTGELFF.

This clone appeared a single time. The chain carries TRBV5-8 and TRBJ1-5, with D hard to call. Trimming pared 0 bases from V and 6 bases from J, leaving 7 bases between. CDR3 length: 13 amino acids. Germline V gives CDR1 SGHTS, CDR2 YDEGEE. The CDR3 spells CASSLEAGQPQHF. The CDR3 DNA reads TGTGCCAGCAGCTTGGAGGCAGGTCAGCCCCAGCATTTT.

In DNA form, the CDR3 reads TGCGCCAGCAGCTTGGAAAACAGGGACCACGAGCAGTACTTC. Its protein is CASSLENRDHEQYF. The chain uses TRBV5-1 and TRBJ2-7; TRBD1 is a possible D gene (6 bases). The CDR3 consists of 14 residues. V dropped 0 bases and J dropped 5 bases, with 12 bases sitting between them. Per germline, CDR1 SGHRS and CDR2 YFSETQ.

V gene TRBV15 combines with J gene TRBJ1-5; D not resolved. Trimming removed 1 base at V and 4 bases at J, with 8 bases between. The V gene's germline CDR1 is LNHNV and CDR2 YYDKDF (reference sequence). The CDR3 has 14 residues. The CDR3 is CATSRGEANQPQHF. The CDR3 region has the DNA TGTGCCACCAGCAGAGGAGAAGCTAATCAGCCCCAGCATTTT.

CDR3 residues: CASSQGDSAPNTEAFF. The CDR3 DNA reads TGTGCCAGCAGCCAGGGGGACAGCGCGCCAAACACTGAAGCTTTCTTT. The V call is TRBV3-1 (or the pseudogene TRBV3-2), the J call TRBJ1-1, with TRBD1 matching 7 bases. Losses at the gene ends were 3 bases for V and 2 bases for J; bases not matched to a gene: 9. The CDR3 is 16 residues long. Germline loops: CDR1 LGHDT, CDR2 YNNKEL (reference sequence).

The V and J genes are TRBV10-3 and TRBJ2-2; 8 bases agree with TRBD1. Germline V CDR1 and CDR2: ENHRY, SYGVKD. V was clipped by 3 bases and J by 6 bases; unmatched bases: 15. This CDR3 is built from 18 residues. The CDR3 bases are TGTGCCATCAGTGACTCCGCAGCCGGGACAGGAGGCTCCGGGGAGCTGTTTTTT. Translating it yields CAISDSAAGTGGSGELFF.

The V gene is TRBV2, the J gene TRBJ1-6, with D unresolved. The V and J ends lost 1 base and 10 bases respectively, with 14 bases between them. Germline CDR1 and CDR2: SNHLY and FYNNEI. The CDR3 spans 15 residues. The CDR3 nucleotides read TGTGCCAGCAGTGAAGAAAACCTTAGGAGGTCACCCCTCCACTTT. Translation: CASSEENLRRSPLHF.

V and J are TRBV3-1 (or the pseudogene TRBV3-2) and TRBJ2-2; D is ambiguous. Deletions cut 1 base from V and 6 bases from J, with 6 bases between. The germline V gene has CDR1 LGHDT and CDR2 YNNKEL (reference sequence). The CDR3 length is 13 residues. The CDR3 sequence: CASSQVPAGELFF. CDR3 nucleotide sequence: TGTGCCAGCAGCCAAGTTCCGGCCGGGGAGCTGTTTTTT.

This sequence joins TRBV5-4 and TRBJ2-7; 8 bases are shared with TRBD2. CDR1 is SGHNT and CDR2 is YYREEE in the germline V gene (reference sequence). The CDR3 length is 15 residues. With 2 bases clipped from V and 2 bases from J, the junction kept 6 bases outside the gene matches. CDR3 bases: TGTGCCAGCAGCTTTCCCGGGGGACTAGCCTACGAGCAGTACTTC. Translation: CASSFPGGLAYEQYF. Filled out from reference TRBV5-4 and TRBJ2-7, the complete variable domain reads ETGVTQSPTHLIKTRGQQVTLRCSSQSGHNTVSWYQQALGQGPQFIFQYYREEENGRGNFPPRFSGLQFPNYSSELNVNALELDDSALYLCASSFPGGLAYEQYFGPGTRLTVT.

The chain joins TRBV24-1 to TRBJ2-3; possibly TRBD1 for D (6 bases). V was clipped by 7 bases and J by 0 bases, with 13 bases between them. Germline V gene data show CDR1 as KGHDR and CDR2 as SFDVKD. This CDR3 region has 15 residues. CDR3 in amino acids: CATSPRDTSTDTQYF. The CDR3 nucleotides are TGTGCCACCAGCCCCCGGGACACTAGCACAGATACGCAGTATTTT.

About this clone: At one end the junction does not follow the germline gene, possibly because of a read error. V gene TRBV2 combines with J gene TRBJ2-1; 12 positions agree with TRBD2. CDR1 SNHLY and CDR2 FYNNEI come from the germline V gene. CDR3 length: 18 amino acids. The CDR3 region is CASRGPSGGAVSDNEQFF. The CDR3 DNA follows: TGTGCCAGCAGAGGGCCTAGCGGGGGGGCCGTCTCCGACAATGAGCAGTTCTTC. The full variable domain, its missing parts supplied by reference TRBV2 and TRBJ2-1, is EPEVTQTPSHQVTQMGQEVILRCVPISNHLYFYWYRQILGQKVEFLVSFYNNEISEKSEIFDDQFSVERPDGSNFTLKIRSTKLEDSAMYFCASRGPSGGAVSDNEQFFGPGTRLTVL.

This clone appeared a single time. This rearrangement joins TRBV6-5 to TRBJ1-1; maybe TRBD1 (5 bases). In germline, CDR1 is MNHEY, CDR2 SVGAGI. This CDR3 is built from 13 residues. V was clipped by 7 bases and J by 5 bases, with 14 bases between them. The CDR3 reads CASNPLGGTEAFF. For the CDR3, the DNA is TGTGCCAGCAACCCCCTGGGGGGGACTGAAGCTTTCTTT.

This clone was observed once. V is TRBV6-5 and J is TRBJ1-1; 8 bases match TRBD1. The CDR3 contains 13 residues. J was trimmed by 3 bases and V by 10 bases; bases with no gene match: 7. Germline V gene sequence: CDR1 MNHEY, CDR2 SVGAGI. In DNA form, the CDR3 reads TGTGCCAACAACAGGGGGGGCGACACTGAAGCTTTCTTT. Residues: CANNRGGDTEAFF.

The rearrangement uses TRBV11-2 and TRBJ2-2; 9 bases are a match to TRBD1. CDR1 is SGHAT and CDR2 is FQNNGV in the germline V gene. Trimming cost V 6 bases and J 4 bases; bases outside gene matches: 6. This CDR3 has 15 amino acids. The CDR3 DNA sequence: TGTGCCAGCAGTTGGGAACAGGGGGCCACCGGGGAGCTGTTTTTT. It yields the protein CASSWEQGATGELFF.

The chain couples TRBV12-3 or TRBV12-4 to TRBJ2-1; 7 bases line up with TRBD2. CDR3 length: 13 amino acids. The ends lost 3 bases at V and 9 bases at J; junction bases unmatched: 5. In DNA form, the CDR3 reads TGTGCCAGCAGTTTCTTCAGGGAGGGTGAGCAGTTCTTC. It encodes CASSFFREGEQFF.

V gene TRBV19 combines with J gene TRBJ2-1; the match to TRBD1 covers 7 bases. The CDR3 length is 14 residues. The germline V gene encodes CDR1 LNHDA and CDR2 SQIVND (reference sequence). Unmatched junction bases numbered 3, after V lost 1 base and J lost 6 bases. The CDR3 DNA reads as TGTGCCAGTAGTATAGGGACAGGCGGCAATGAGCAGTTCTTC. Protein: CASSIGTGGNEQFF.

This chain connects TRBV6-2 or TRBV6-3 to TRBJ2-7, with 9 bases identical to TRBD2. Looked up from germline, CDR1 is MNHEY and CDR2 is SVGEGT. The CDR3 has 15 residues. V lost 0 bases to trimming and J lost 6 bases; unmatched junction nucleotides: 6. The CDR3 DNA reads TGTGCCAGCAGTTACTCGGTCAGCGGGGGGCGCGAGCAGTACTTC. Translating it yields CASSYSVSGGREQYF.

Only a few counts were recorded for this clone. This sequence joins TRBV10-3 and TRBJ1-5, with unresolved D. This CDR3 has 12 residues. V lost 3 bases to trimming and J lost 2 bases, with 2 bases between them. The germline CDR1 and CDR2 sequences are ENHRY and SYGVKD. The CDR3 sequence: CAISDGNQPQHF. CDR3 nucleotide sequence: TGTGCCATCAGTGACGGCAATCAGCCCCAGCATTTT.